Each of the 4 T cell receptor beta chains below was sequenced from the same sample in a study of T-cell memory formation after mild COVID-19. MiXCR, applied by TCRdb to the 5' RACE reads, yields one record per CDR3 protein. The sample contains around 400,000 distinct CDR3 sequences, 20% to 25% of which appear only once. Sequencing was carried out using PBMCs or a T cell subset sorted from them (not recorded which). Receptors originate from an adult woman who had mild COVID-19 (a few samples of this study predate the infection). Cell type and time point are not known.

The chain has TRBV27 and TRBJ2-1, with unresolved D. CDR3 length: 13 amino acids. Germline CDR1 MNHEY, CDR2 SMNVEV (reference sequence). V shed 5 bases and J shed 8 bases, with 13 bases lying between them. The CDR3 reads CASSRRSGDEQFF. DNA for the CDR3: TGTGCCAGCAGTCGACGGTCTGGGGATGAGCAGTTCTTC.

The DNA of the CDR3 is TGTGCCAGCAGCCCTCAAGCGAAGGTCCCCTCTGGAAACACCATATATTTT. Translating gives CASSPQAKVPSGNTIYF. The rearrangement joins TRBV12-3 or TRBV12-4 to TRBJ1-3; D is ambiguous. V lost 6 bases to trimming and J lost 0 bases, with 18 bases between them. This CDR3 is built from 17 residues.

The chain recombines TRBV14 with TRBJ1-2; tentatively, D is TRBD1 (5 bases). CDR3 length: 14 amino acids. Per germline, CDR1 SGHDN and CDR2 FVKESK. The V and J ends lost 2 bases and 8 bases respectively, with 15 bases between them. Written as DNA, the CDR3 is TGTGCCAGCAGCCAATTCGGGACCTTGGGGGGCTACACCTTC. The encoded protein is CASSQFGTLGGYTF. Combining the CDR3 with reference TRBV14 and TRBJ1-2 gives the whole variable domain EAGVTQFPSHSVIEKGQTVTLRCDPISGHDNLYWYRRVMGKEIKFLLHFVKESKQDESGMPNNRFLAERTGGTYSTLKVQPAELEDSGVYFCASSQFGTLGGYTFGSGTRLTVV.

This chain links TRBV20-1 with TRBJ2-5; perhaps TRBD1 as D (5 bases). Germline CDR1 and CDR2: DFQATT and SNEGSKA (reference sequence). This CDR3 contains 16 residues. V lost 2 bases and J 0 bases, leaving 16 bases between the germline ends. Here the CDR3 reads CSARTLDSLYQETQYF. The CDR3 region has the DNA TGCAGTGCTAGAACCCTCGACAGCCTGTACCAAGAGACCCAGTACTTC.